This T cell receptor beta chain was profiled in a study of blood T cell repertoires in COVID-19. Study processing details: Amplified reference gene primers provided the basis for estimating nucleated cell counts. This table comes from immunoSEQ multiplex PCR, and its TCRdb copy is limited to in-frame clones, with some not included. V, J and clone size were drawn from that table, and D and trimming were deduced from the DNA. The sample includes roughly 92,000 clones, 90% of them seen just once. Trimming removed 1 base at V and 8 bases at J, with 17 bases between. Per the germline V gene, CDR1 is MNHEY and CDR2 is SVGAGI. This CDR3 contains 15 residues.

Sequenced input: peripheral blood. The source of this sequence is a man aged 45-65 years with acute or convalescent COVID-19. J is TRBJ1-2 and V is TRBV6-5; no definite D call. The CDR3 DNA is TGTGCCAGCAGTTACTTCTCCTTGGCCGGAGGAGGCTACACCTTC. Translation gives CASSYFSLAGGGYTF.